A selection of T cell receptor beta chains follows, all from one sample in a study of cytomegalovirus exposure and HLA in healthy donors. Here immunoSEQ multiplex PCR was the method, and the copy in TCRdb shows in-frame clones only, minus some. The sample lists tens of thousands of clones, over 60% occurring once. The sequencing sample was made of PBMCs. The receptors were sampled from a woman aged 40-49 years in good health and CMV-seropositive. CDR3s include the opening cysteine and the closing phenylalanine or tryptophan. D genes are given only for firm matches. Not all rows give a size; the values are once, few, many and, for expanded clones, a class.

j_gene,d_gene,v_gene,abundance,len,CDR3nt,CDR3aa
TRBJ1-6,NA,TRBV5-1,NA,15,TGCGCCAGCAGCCCTCTTGGAGGGAGTGATTCACCCCTCCACTTT,CASSPLGGSDSPLHF
TRBJ2-1,TRBD1,TRBV5-6,NA,16,TGTGCCAGCAGACCTGAGTACGGGACAGGCTACAATGAGCAGTTCTTC,CASRPEYGTGYNEQFF
TRBJ2-1,TRBD2,TRBV4-3,NA,15,TGCGCCAGCAGCCAACGCGGGAGGGCCGGTGATGAGCAGTTCTTC,CASSQRGRAGDEQFF
TRBJ1-3,TRBD1,TRBV19,once,16,TGTGCCAGTAGGAACGACAGGGGGGCCTCTGGAAACACCATATATTTT,CASRNDRGASGNTIYF
TRBJ2-7,NA,TRBV9,NA,12,TGTGCCAGCAGCGGGCAGAACTACGAGCAGTACTTC,CASSGQNYEQYF
TRBJ2-2,NA,TRBV15,NA,16,TGTGCCACCAGCAGAGGGGCCGGGGAACACACCGGGGAGCTGTTTTTT,CATSRGAGEHTGELFF
TRBJ2-3,NA,TRBV20-1,NA,11,TGCAGTGCTAGAGAGAGGGATACGCAGTATTTT,CSARERDTQYF
TRBJ2-5,TRBD1,TRBV14,NA,20,TGTGCCAGCAGCCACCGATTCGGGACAGGGGGCCGTACGGGTCAAGAGACCCAGTACTTC,CASSHRFGTGGRTGQETQYF
TRBJ2-1,NA,TRBV19,NA,15,TGTGCCAGTAGTATCGGAACTAGCTTGGTCAATGAGCAGTTCTTC,CASSIGTSLVNEQFF
TRBJ2-7,NA,TRBV2,NA,15,TGTGCCAGCCTCGAGGGTCGACGGGGGTCCTACGAGCAGTACTTC,CASLEGRRGSYEQYF
TRBJ1-1,TRBD1,TRBV19,NA,14,TGTGCCAGTACCTGGACAGGGGATAACACTGAAGCTTTCTTT,CASTWTGDNTEAFF
TRBJ1-4,TRBD1,TRBV2,NA,12,TGTGCCAGCGTTAGGGGGCGCGAAAAACTGTTTTTT,CASVRGREKLFF
TRBJ1-1,NA,TRBV14,NA,14,TGTGCCAGCAGCCTCAACCCGGGTTGGACTGAAGCTTTCTTT,CASSLNPGWTEAFF
TRBJ1-1,NA,TRBV7-9,NA,13,TGTGCCAGCAGCCTTCAGGGTTACACTGAAGCTTTCTTT,CASSLQGYTEAFF